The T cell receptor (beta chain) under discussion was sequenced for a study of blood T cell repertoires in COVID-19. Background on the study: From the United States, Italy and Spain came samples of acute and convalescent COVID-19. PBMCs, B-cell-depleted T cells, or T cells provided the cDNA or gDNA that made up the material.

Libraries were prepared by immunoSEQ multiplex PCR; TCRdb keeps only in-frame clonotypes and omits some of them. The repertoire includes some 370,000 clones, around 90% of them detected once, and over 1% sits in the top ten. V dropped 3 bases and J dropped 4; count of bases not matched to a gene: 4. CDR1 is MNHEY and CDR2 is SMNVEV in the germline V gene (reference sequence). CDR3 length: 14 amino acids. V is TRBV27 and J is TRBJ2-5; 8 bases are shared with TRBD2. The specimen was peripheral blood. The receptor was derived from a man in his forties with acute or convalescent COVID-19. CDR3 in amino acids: CASSLPAGAETQYF. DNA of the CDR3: TGTGCCAGCAGTTTGCCAGCGGGGGCAGAGACCCAGTACTTC.